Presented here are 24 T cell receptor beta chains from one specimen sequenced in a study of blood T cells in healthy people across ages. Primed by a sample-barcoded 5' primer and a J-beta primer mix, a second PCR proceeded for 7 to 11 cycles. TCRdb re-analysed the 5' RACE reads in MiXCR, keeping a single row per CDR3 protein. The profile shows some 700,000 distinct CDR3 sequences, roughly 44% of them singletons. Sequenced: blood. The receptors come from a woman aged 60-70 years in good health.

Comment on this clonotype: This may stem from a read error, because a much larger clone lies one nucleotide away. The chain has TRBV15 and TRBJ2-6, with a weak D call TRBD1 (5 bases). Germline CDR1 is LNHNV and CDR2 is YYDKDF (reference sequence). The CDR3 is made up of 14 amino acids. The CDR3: CATTTAYGADVLTF. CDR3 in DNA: TGTGCCACCACCACAGCTTATGGGGCCGACGTCCTGACTTTC.

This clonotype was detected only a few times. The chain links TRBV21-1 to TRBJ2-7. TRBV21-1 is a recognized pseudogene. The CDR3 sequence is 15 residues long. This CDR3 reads CASSKTNASSYEQYF. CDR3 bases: TGTGCCAGCAGCAAAACGAATGCTAGCTCCTACGAGCAGTACTTC.

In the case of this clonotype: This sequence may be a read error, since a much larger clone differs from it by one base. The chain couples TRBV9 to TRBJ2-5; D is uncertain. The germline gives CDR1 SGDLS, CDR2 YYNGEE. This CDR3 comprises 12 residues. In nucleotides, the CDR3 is TGTGCCAACAGCCAGCCCCAAGAGACCCAGTACTTC. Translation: CANSQPQETQYF.

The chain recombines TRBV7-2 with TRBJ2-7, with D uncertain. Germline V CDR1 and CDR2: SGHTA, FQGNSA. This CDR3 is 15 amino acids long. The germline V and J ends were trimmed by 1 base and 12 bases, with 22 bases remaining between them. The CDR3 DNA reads TGTGCCAGCAGCTTAGTTCTCCCTAGGTCCAACGAGTTGTACTTC. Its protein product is CASSLVLPRSNELYF. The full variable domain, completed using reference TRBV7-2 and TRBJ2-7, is GAGVSQSPSNKVTEKGKDVELRCDPISGHTALYWYRQSLGQGLEFLIYFQGNSAPDKSGLPSDRFSAERTGGSVSTLTIQRTQQEDSAVYLCASSLVLPRSNELYFGPGTRLTVT.

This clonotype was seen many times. CDR3 in DNA: TGCAGTGCTAGAGATGCCGGGAGGGCCAGGGGTGAGCAGTTCTTC. It translates to CSARDAGRARGEQFF. The chain links TRBV20-1 to TRBJ2-1; 8 bases match TRBD2. V shed 0 bases and J 9 bases; nucleotides not matched to a gene: 10. Germline V gene data show CDR1 as DFQATT and CDR2 as SNEGSKA (reference sequence). The CDR3 runs 15 residues.

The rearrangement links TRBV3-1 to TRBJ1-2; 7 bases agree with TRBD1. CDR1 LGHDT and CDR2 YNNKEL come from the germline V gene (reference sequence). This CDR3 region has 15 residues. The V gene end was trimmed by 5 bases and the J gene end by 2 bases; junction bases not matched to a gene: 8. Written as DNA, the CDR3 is TGTGCCAGCAGCTTTGCGGGACAGCTCAACTATGGCTACACCTTC. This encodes CASSFAGQLNYGYTF.

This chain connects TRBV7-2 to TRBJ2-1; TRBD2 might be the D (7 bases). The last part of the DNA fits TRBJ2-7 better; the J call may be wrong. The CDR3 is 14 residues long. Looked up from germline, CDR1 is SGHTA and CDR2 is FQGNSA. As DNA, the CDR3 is TGTGGTATGAGGGGGGAGGGCGCCTACAATGAGCAGTACTTC. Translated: CGMRGEGAYNEQYF.

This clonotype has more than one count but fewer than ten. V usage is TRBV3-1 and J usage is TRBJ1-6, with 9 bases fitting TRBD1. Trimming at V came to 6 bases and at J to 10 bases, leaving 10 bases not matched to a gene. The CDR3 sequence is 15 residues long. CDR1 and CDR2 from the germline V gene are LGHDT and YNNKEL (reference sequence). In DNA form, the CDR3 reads TGTGCCAGCAGTCCGACCTGGGACAGGGAATCACCCCTCCACTTT. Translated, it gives CASSPTWDRESPLHF.

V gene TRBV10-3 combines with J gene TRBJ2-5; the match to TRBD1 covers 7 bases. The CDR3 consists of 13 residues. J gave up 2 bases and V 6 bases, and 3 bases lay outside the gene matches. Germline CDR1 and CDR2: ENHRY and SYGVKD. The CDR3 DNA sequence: TGTGCCATCAGGCAGGGGGAACAAGAGACCCAGTACTTC. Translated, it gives CAIRQGEQETQYF.

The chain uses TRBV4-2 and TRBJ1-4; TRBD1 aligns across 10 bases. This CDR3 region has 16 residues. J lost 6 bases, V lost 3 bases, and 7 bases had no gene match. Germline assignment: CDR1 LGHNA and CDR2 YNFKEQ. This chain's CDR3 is CASSQTPGQGYEKLFF. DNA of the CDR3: TGTGCCAGCAGCCAGACGCCGGGACAGGGGTATGAAAAACTGTTTTTT.

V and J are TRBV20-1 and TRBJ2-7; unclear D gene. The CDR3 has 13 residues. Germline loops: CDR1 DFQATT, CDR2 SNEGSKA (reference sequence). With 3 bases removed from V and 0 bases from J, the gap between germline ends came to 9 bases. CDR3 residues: CSASGVSSYEQYF. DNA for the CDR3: TGCAGTGCTAGTGGTGTAAGCTCCTACGAGCAGTACTTC.

In nucleotides, the CDR3 is TGTGCCAGCAGCGGACAGGGGGGAGAGTCTTACGAGCAGTACTTC. Translating it yields CASSGQGGESYEQYF. V is TRBV7-2 and J is TRBJ2-7; TRBD1 matches 10 bases. CDR1 SGHTA and CDR2 FQGNSA come from the germline V gene. Trimming removed 5 bases from V and 4 bases from J; junction bases left unmatched: 8. CDR3 size: 15 residues.

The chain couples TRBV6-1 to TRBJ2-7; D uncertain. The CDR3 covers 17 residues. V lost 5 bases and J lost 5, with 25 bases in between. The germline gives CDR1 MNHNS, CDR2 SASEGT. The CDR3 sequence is CASSPDGLEGFGNEQYF. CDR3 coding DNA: TGTGCCAGCAGTCCCGACGGGTTGGAAGGGTTCGGAAACGAGCAGTACTTC.

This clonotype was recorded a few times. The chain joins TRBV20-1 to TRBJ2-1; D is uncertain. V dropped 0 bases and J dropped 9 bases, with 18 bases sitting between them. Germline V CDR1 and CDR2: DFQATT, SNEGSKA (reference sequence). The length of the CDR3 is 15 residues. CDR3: CSARDRLSWRLEQFF. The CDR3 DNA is TGCAGTGCTAGAGATAGGCTGTCCTGGCGCCTTGAGCAGTTCTTC.

The CDR3 sequence is CASSSLPGTGWEQYF. The CDR3 bases are TGTGCCAGCAGTTCCCTCCCCGGGACAGGTTGGGAGCAGTACTTC. V usage is TRBV6-5 and J usage is TRBJ2-5; TRBD1 aligns across 8 bases. Germline CDR1 and CDR2: MNHEY and SVGAGI. This CDR3 is built from 15 residues. The V segment lost 4 bases and the J segment 11 bases; nucleotides outside the gene matches: 15.

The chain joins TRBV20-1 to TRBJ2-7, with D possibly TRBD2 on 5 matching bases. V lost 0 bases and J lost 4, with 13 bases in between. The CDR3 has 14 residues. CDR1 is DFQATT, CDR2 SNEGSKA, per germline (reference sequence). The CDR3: CSARDVSSVYEQYF. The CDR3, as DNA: TGCAGTGCTAGAGATGTGAGTAGCGTATACGAGCAGTACTTC.

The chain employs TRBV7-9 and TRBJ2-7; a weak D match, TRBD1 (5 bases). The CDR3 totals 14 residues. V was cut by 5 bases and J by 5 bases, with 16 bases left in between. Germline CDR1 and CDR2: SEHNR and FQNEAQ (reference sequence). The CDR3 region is CASSRRQPADEQYF. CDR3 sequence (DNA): TGTGCCAGCAGCCGTCGACAGCCCGCCGACGAGCAGTACTTC.

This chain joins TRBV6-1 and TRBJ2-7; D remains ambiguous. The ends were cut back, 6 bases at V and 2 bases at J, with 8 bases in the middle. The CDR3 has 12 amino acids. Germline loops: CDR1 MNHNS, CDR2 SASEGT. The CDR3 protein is CASRGTTYEQYF. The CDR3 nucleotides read TGTGCCAGCAGGGGAACAACCTACGAGCAGTACTTC.

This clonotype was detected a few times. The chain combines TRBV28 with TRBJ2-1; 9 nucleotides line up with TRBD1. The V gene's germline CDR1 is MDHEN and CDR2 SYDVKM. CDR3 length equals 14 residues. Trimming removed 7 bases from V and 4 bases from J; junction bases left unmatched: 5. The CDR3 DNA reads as TGTGCCAGCACCGGGACAGGGTTATACAATGAGCAGTTCTTC. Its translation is CASTGTGLYNEQFF. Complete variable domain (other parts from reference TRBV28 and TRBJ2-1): DVKVTQSSRYLVKRTGEKVFLECVQDMDHENMFWYRQDPGLGLRLIYFSYDVKMKEKGDIPEGYSVSREKKERFSLILESASTNQTSMYLCASTGTGLYNEQFFGPGTRLTVL.

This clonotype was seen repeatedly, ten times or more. CDR3 bases: TGTGCCAGCAGCTTAGTTAGCGGGGCGCAAGAGACCCAGTACTTC. This codes for CASSLVSGAQETQYF. This chain joins TRBV7-2 and TRBJ2-5; 8 bases align to TRBD2. CDR1 SGHTA and CDR2 FQGNSA come from the germline V gene. CDR3 length: 15 residues. V shed 1 base and J 2 bases; nucleotides not matched to a gene: 3.

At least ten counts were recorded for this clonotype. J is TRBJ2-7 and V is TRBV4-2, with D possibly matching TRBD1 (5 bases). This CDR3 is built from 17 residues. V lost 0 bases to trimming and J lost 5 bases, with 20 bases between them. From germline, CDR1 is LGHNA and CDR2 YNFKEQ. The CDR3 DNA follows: TGTGCCAGCAGCCAAGATATCATTCGGACATCCCACGACGAGCAGTACTTC. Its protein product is CASSQDIIRTSHDEQYF.

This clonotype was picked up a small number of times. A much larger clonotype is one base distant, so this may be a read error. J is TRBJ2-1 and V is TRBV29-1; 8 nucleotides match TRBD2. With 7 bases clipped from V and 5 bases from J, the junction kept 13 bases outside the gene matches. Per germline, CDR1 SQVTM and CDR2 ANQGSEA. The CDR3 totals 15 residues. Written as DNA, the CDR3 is TGCAGCGCCACTAGTGGGCGAGCGGGGGACAATGAGCAGTTCTTC. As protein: CSATSGRAGDNEQFF.

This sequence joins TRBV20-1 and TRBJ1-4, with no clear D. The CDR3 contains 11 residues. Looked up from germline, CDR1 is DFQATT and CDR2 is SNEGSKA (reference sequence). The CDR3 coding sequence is TGCGCCGGTGGGGCTAATGAAAAACTGTTTTTT. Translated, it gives CAGGANEKLFF.

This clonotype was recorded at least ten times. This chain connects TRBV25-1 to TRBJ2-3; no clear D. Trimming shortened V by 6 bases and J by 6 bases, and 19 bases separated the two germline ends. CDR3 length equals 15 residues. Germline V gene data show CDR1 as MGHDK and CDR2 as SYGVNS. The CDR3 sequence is CASSPANGFFDTQYF. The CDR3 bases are TGTGCCAGCAGCCCGGCTAACGGATTTTTTGATACGCAGTATTTT. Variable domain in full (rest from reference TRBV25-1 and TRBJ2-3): EADIYQTPRYLVIGTGKKITLECSQTMGHDKMYWYQQDPGMELHLIHYSYGVNSTEKGDLSSESTVSRIRTEHFPLTLESARPSHTSQYLCASSPANGFFDTQYFGPGTRLTVL.